This T cell receptor (beta chain) was sequenced during a study of response to subunit inactivated influenza vaccine. Study observations and caveats: Authors proposed each seasonal influenza vaccination draws in few new T cells.

In regard to this clonotype: No antigen is known for it.

TCRdb called the RT-PCR reads again in MiXCR, with one record for every CDR3 protein. This table has about 780,000 distinct CDR3 sequences, approximately 17% appearing once. This CDR3 is 16 amino acids long. Looked up from germline, CDR1 is DFQATT and CDR2 is SNEGSKA (reference sequence). Losses at the gene ends were 4 bases for V and 3 bases for J; bases not matched to a gene: 7. Sample: PBMCs from blood, taken about 5 days after vaccination. This sequence originates from a man aged 45-65 years who received an inactivated influenza vaccine. The chain has TRBV20-1 and TRBJ2-3; 13 nucleotides match TRBD2. CDR3 coding DNA: TGCAGTGCTATACGAATGGGACTAGCGGGAACAGATACGCAGTATTTT. Residues: CSAIRMGLAGTDTQYF.